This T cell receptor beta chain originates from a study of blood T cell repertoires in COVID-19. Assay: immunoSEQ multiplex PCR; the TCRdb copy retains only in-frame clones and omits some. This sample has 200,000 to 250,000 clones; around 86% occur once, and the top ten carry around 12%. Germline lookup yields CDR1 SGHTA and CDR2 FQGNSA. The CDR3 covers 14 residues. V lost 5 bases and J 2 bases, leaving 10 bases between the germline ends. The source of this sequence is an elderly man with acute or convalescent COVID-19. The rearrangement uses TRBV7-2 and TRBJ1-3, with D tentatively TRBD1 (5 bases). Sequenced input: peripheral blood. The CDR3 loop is CASSPGLTGNTIYF. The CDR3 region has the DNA TGTGCCAGCAGCCCGGGACTGACTGGAAACACCATATATTTT.